The 29 T cell receptor beta chains presented below share a single source sample, sequenced in a study of blood T cell repertoires in COVID-19. TCRdb's copy holds only in-frame clones and misses some; the assay was immunoSEQ multiplex PCR. The sample yields approximately 200,000 clones, approximately 83% seen once. The sample was peripheral blood. All receptors come from an older woman with acute or convalescent COVID-19.

The V gene is TRBV11-1, the J gene TRBJ1-1; 11 bases are a match to TRBD1. The J segment lost 7 bases and the V segment lost 4 bases, leaving 11 bases of the junction unmatched. Germline CDR1 and CDR2: SGHAT and FQDESV (reference sequence). CDR3 length: 16 residues. CDR3 sequence: CASSSRSGTGGGEAFF. The CDR3 DNA is TGTGCCAGCAGCTCAAGGTCGGGGACAGGGGGAGGTGAAGCTTTCTTT.

This chain links TRBV11-2 with TRBJ2-5, with 10 nucleotides matching TRBD2. CDR1 SGHAT and CDR2 FQNNGV come from the germline V gene. The V and J ends lost 6 bases and 2 bases, in that order; junction bases with no gene match: 12. The CDR3 covers 17 residues. CDR3 residues: CASSNEVLAGSQETQYF. The DNA of the CDR3 is TGTGCCAGCAGTAACGAGGTACTAGCGGGGTCTCAAGAGACCCAGTACTTC.

This rearrangement joins TRBV7-3 to TRBJ2-1, with 12 bases identical to TRBD2. The V gene's germline CDR1 is SGHTA and CDR2 FQGTGA. V was pared by 5 bases and J by 9 bases, with 11 bases of the junction left unmatched. The CDR3 has 16 amino acids. The CDR3 region is CASSPKLAGGITEQFF. Here the CDR3 DNA reads TGTGCCAGCAGCCCCAAACTAGCGGGGGGAATAACTGAGCAGTTCTTC.

This clone was counted only a few times. The J gene is TRBJ1-5, the V gene TRBV10-3; D not certain. The CDR3 extends over 13 amino acids. Germline lookup yields CDR1 ENHRY and CDR2 SYGVKD. V dropped 10 bases and J dropped 3 bases, with 13 bases sitting between them. The DNA for the CDR3 is TGTGCCACTCAGCGGGTTACCAATCAGCCCCAGCATTTT. Protein: CATQRVTNQPQHF.

The chain joins TRBV3-1 (or the pseudogene TRBV3-2) to TRBJ1-2; D unresolved. Trimming cost V 1 base and J 8 bases, with 17 bases left between them. CDR1 is LGHDT and CDR2 is YNNKEL in the germline V gene (reference sequence). CDR3 length: 15 amino acids. For the CDR3, the DNA is TGTGCCAGCAGCCAAGGGGTCGACAACCGCGGGGGCTACACCTTC. This codes for CASSQGVDNRGGYTF.

The rearrangement links TRBV3-1 (or the pseudogene TRBV3-2) to TRBJ2-2, with TRBD1 identical over 10 bases. Germline CDR1 is LGHDT and CDR2 is YNNKEL (reference sequence). The CDR3 has 15 residues. The trim removed 4 bases at V and 5 bases at J, leaving 4 bases unmatched. CDR3 protein: CASSPGQGWTGELFF. Written as DNA, the CDR3 is TGTGCCAGCAGCCCGGGACAGGGGTGGACCGGGGAGCTGTTTTTT.

The rearrangement joins TRBV15 to TRBJ1-5, with D possibly being TRBD1 (5 bases). The V gene lost 11 bases and the J gene lost 3 bases, with 14 bases spanning the gap. The germline V gene has CDR1 LNHNV and CDR2 YYDKDF (reference sequence). This CDR3 contains 13 residues. CDR3 protein: CAVGQAYNQPQHF. DNA of the CDR3: TGTGCCGTTGGACAAGCTTACAATCAGCCCCAGCATTTT. Variable domain in full (rest from reference TRBV15 and TRBJ1-5): DAMVIQNPRYQVTQFGKPVTLSCSQTLNHNVMYWYQQKSSQAPKLLFHYYDKDFNNEADTPDNFQSRRPNTSFCFLDIRSPGLGDTAMYLCAVGQAYNQPQHFGDGTRLSIL.

The genes are TRBV2 and TRBJ2-5; 7 positions match TRBD2. From germline, CDR1 is SNHLY and CDR2 FYNNEI. The CDR3 runs to 13 residues. Germline trimming cut 2 bases from V and 5 bases from J; bases unmatched to any gene: 2. The CDR3 DNA follows: TGTGCCAGCAGTGAACTGGGGGGGGAGACCCAGTACTTC. As protein: CASSELGGETQYF.

The gene calls are TRBV5-1 and TRBJ2-7; perhaps TRBD2 as D (5 bases). V lost 0 bases and J 2 bases, leaving 6 bases between the germline ends. From germline, CDR1 is SGHRS and CDR2 YFSETQ. The CDR3 has 13 amino acids. In nucleotides, the CDR3 is TGCGCCAGCAGCTTGGACGGGGCCTACGAGCAGTACTTC. As protein: CASSLDGAYEQYF.

The V gene is TRBV20-1, the J gene TRBJ2-1; D is ambiguous. Germline-derived CDR1 and CDR2 are DFQATT and SNEGSKA (reference sequence). V gave up 6 bases and J gave up 8 bases, with 11 bases separating them. This CDR3 spans 11 amino acids. This chain's CDR3 is CSAPGVDEQFF. The CDR3 bases are TGCAGTGCACCAGGTGTAGATGAGCAGTTCTTC.

The V gene is TRBV7-2, the J gene TRBJ2-7; TRBD1 matches 7 bases. Germline CDR1 is SGHTA and CDR2 is FQGNSA. This CDR3 is 13 amino acids long. J lost 3 bases, V lost 5 bases, and 4 bases had no gene match. This chain's CDR3 is CASSTRQGYEQYF. The CDR3 DNA sequence: TGTGCCAGCAGCACCAGACAGGGCTACGAGCAGTACTTC.

This chain links TRBV19 with TRBJ1-2, with 8 bases that match TRBD1. V dropped 4 bases and J dropped 5; count of bases not matched to a gene: 6. The CDR3 spans 14 residues. From germline, CDR1 is LNHDA and CDR2 SQIVND (reference sequence). This CDR3 is CASSSRQGWYGYTF. The CDR3 region has the DNA TGTGCCAGTAGTAGTCGACAGGGGTGGTATGGCTACACCTTC. Variable domain in full (rest from reference TRBV19 and TRBJ1-2): DGGITQSPKYLFRKEGQNVTLSCEQNLNHDAMYWYRQDPGQGLRLIYYSQIVNDFQKGDIAEGYSVSREKKESFPLTVTSAQKNPTAFYLCASSSRQGWYGYTFGSGTRLTVV.

This clone was picked up one time. As DNA, the CDR3 is TGTGCCAGCAGCCAGACCGGGACAGAAGGAAACACCATATATTTT. Its protein product is CASSQTGTEGNTIYF. The chain is built from TRBV3-1 (or the pseudogene TRBV3-2) and TRBJ1-3; 7 nucleotides agree with TRBD1. There are 15 residues in the CDR3. Germline V CDR1 and CDR2: LGHDT, YNNKEL (reference sequence). The V segment lost 3 bases and the J segment 4 bases; nucleotides outside the gene matches: 6.

The rearrangement joins TRBV6-6 to TRBJ2-4; D unclear. The ends were cut back, 9 bases at V and 1 base at J, with 16 bases in the middle. Germline loops: CDR1 MNHNY, CDR2 SVGAGI (reference sequence). The CDR3 contains 15 residues. CDR3 coding DNA: TGTGCCAGTGGCGTCGGGTCTGGGGCCAAAAACATTCAGTACTTC. Amino acids: CASGVGSGAKNIQYF.

This rearrangement joins TRBV24-1 to TRBJ2-3; TRBD2 agrees at 7 bases. The CDR3 is made up of 15 amino acids. The germline gives CDR1 KGHDR, CDR2 SFDVKD. V dropped 3 bases and J dropped 3; count of bases not matched to a gene: 5. The CDR3 DNA reads TGTGCCACCAGTGATGTGGGACTACAGACAGATACGCAGTATTTT. It specifies CATSDVGLQTDTQYF.

The chain combines TRBV5-5 with TRBJ1-6, with 8 nucleotides matching TRBD1. V lost 3 bases, J lost 5 bases, and 4 bases stayed unmatched. CDR3 length: 15 residues. Looked up from germline, CDR1 is SGHKS and CDR2 is YYEKEE (reference sequence). CDR3 sequence reads: CASSWGQAHNSPLHF. CDR3 coding DNA: TGTGCCAGCAGCTGGGGACAGGCGCATAATTCACCCCTCCACTTT.

This clone appeared a single time. The chain combines TRBV5-1 with TRBJ1-4; D gene ambiguous. The CDR3 covers 13 residues. Between the trimmed V and J ends, which lost 5 bases and 1 base, there was a span of 6 bases. The germline CDR1 and CDR2 sequences are SGHRS and YFSETQ. The CDR3 reads CASREGTNEKLFF. The CDR3 nucleotides read TGCGCCAGCAGGGAGGGAACTAATGAAAAACTGTTTTTT.

This sequence joins TRBV6-6 and TRBJ2-7, with TRBD1 as a possible D gene (6 bases). V was pared by 4 bases and J by 6 bases, with 16 bases between. This CDR3 region has 14 residues. Germline lookup yields CDR1 MNHNY and CDR2 SVGAGI (reference sequence). CDR3 bases: TGTGCCAGCAGTTTGGGACAAAACGAGGGCGAGCAGTACTTC. This encodes CASSLGQNEGEQYF.

This clone was counted once. The rearrangement uses TRBV5-4 and TRBJ2-3; D is possibly TRBD1 (5 bases). The germline V gene has CDR1 SGHNT and CDR2 YYREEE (reference sequence). There are 14 residues in the CDR3. V gave up 4 bases and J gave up 0 bases, with 9 bases separating them. This CDR3 is CASSETGSTDTQYF. CDR3 DNA sequence: TGTGCCAGCAGCGAAACAGGAAGCACAGATACGCAGTATTTT.

The chain employs TRBV6-1 and TRBJ1-6; tentative D call: TRBD1 (5 bases). Trimming removed 0 bases at V and 0 bases at J, with 6 bases between. Germline values: CDR1 MNHNS, CDR2 SASEGT. CDR3 length: 16 residues. As DNA, the CDR3 is TGTGCCAGCAGTGAAGCTGGGGCCTCCTATAATTCACCCCTCCACTTT. Protein product: CASSEAGASYNSPLHF.

The chain couples TRBV29-1 to TRBJ1-3, with D possibly being TRBD1 (6 bases). Trimming removed 4 bases from V and 0 bases from J, with 10 bases in between. This CDR3 spans 14 amino acids. The germline V gene encodes CDR1 SQVTM and CDR2 ANQGSEA. CDR3 DNA sequence: TGCAGCGTTGTTACAGGGAGCTCTGGAAACACCATATATTTT. This encodes CSVVTGSSGNTIYF.

The chain couples TRBV7-3 to TRBJ2-1, with D perhaps matching TRBD2 (5 bases). The CDR3 runs 13 residues. Trimming removed 5 bases at V and 10 bases at J, with 15 bases between. Germline loops: CDR1 SGHTA, CDR2 FQGTGA. This CDR3 reads CASSQEAGREQFF. The CDR3 DNA sequence: TGTGCCAGCAGCCAGGAGGCGGGTCGGGAGCAGTTCTTC.

The rearrangement uses TRBV29-1 and TRBJ1-2; D gene ambiguous. Germline CDR1 and CDR2: SQVTM and ANQGSEA. V was cut by 6 bases and J by 3 bases, with 14 bases left in between. This CDR3 spans 13 amino acids. CDR3 region: CSVELTVDYGYTF. The CDR3 DNA reads TGCAGCGTAGAACTTACAGTGGACTATGGCTACACCTTC.

The V call is TRBV27, the J call TRBJ1-2; D is perhaps TRBD1 (6 bases). Germline V gives CDR1 MNHEY, CDR2 SMNVEV (reference sequence). V shed 6 bases and J shed 4 bases, with 18 bases lying between them. The CDR3 has 15 amino acids. The CDR3 bases are TGTGCCAGCAGCTTAGGTCCGGGGGGCGTCTATGGCTACACCTTC. Protein product: CASSLGPGGVYGYTF.

V gene TRBV6-5 combines with J gene TRBJ2-5; 11 bases fit TRBD2. CDR1 and CDR2 from the germline V gene are MNHEY and SVGAGI. There are 16 residues in the CDR3. V gave up 0 bases and J gave up 3 bases; unmatched junction bases: 3. CDR3 in amino acids: CASSYSGTSGKETQYF. CDR3 sequence (DNA): TGTGCCAGCAGTTACTCTGGGACTAGCGGTAAAGAGACCCAGTACTTC.

This clone was seen a handful of times. The rearrangement uses TRBV2 and TRBJ1-1; 9 nucleotides line up with TRBD1. This CDR3 is 18 amino acids long. Unmatched junction bases numbered 15, after V lost 6 bases and J lost 1 base. Germline CDR1 SNHLY, CDR2 FYNNEI. CDR3 region: CASRGPTGGVVPNTEAFF. The DNA for the CDR3 is TGTGCCAGCAGGGGACCAACAGGGGGCGTTGTCCCGAACACTGAAGCTTTCTTT. Variable domain in full (rest from reference TRBV2 and TRBJ1-1): EPEVTQTPSHQVTQMGQEVILRCVPISNHLYFYWYRQILGQKVEFLVSFYNNEISEKSEIFDDQFSVERPDGSNFTLKIRSTKLEDSAMYFCASRGPTGGVVPNTEAFFGQGTRLTVV.

The V gene is TRBV3-1 (or the pseudogene TRBV3-2), the J gene TRBJ2-6, with 7 bases that match TRBD1. The CDR3 has 18 amino acids. The germline gives CDR1 LGHDT, CDR2 YNNKEL (reference sequence). Trimming at V came to 4 bases and at J to 0 bases, leaving 9 bases not matched to a gene. DNA of the CDR3: TGTGCCAGCAGCCCGCGGACAGGTCAAATCTCTGGGGCCAACGTCCTGACTTTC. Translation gives CASSPRTGQISGANVLTF.

CDR3 in DNA: TGCGCCAGCAGTTGGACAGGGGAGAGGTCCTATAATTCACCCCTCCACTTT. It translates to CASSWTGERSYNSPLHF. The chain employs TRBV10-2 and TRBJ1-6, with 9 bases identical to TRBD1. V lost 5 bases, J lost 1 base, and 6 bases stayed unmatched. The germline V gene has CDR1 WSHSY and CDR2 SAAADI. The CDR3 is 17 amino acids.

The chain links TRBV28 to TRBJ1-2; D gene ambiguous. The CDR3 is made up of 14 amino acids. Germline V gene lookup returns CDR1 MDHEN and CDR2 SYDVKM. V lost 3 bases and J 2 bases, leaving 10 bases between the germline ends. This chain's CDR3 is CASSLVLRNYGYTF. As DNA, the CDR3 is TGTGCCAGCAGTTTGGTACTCAGGAACTATGGCTACACCTTC.